The clone carrying this TCR beta chain has a handful of counts. Antigen: not known. Notes on the study in general: In terms of TCR gene usage, tumor memory CD4+ T cells clustered together with blood and lymph node memory CD4+ cells, as well as with lymph node naive CD4+ cells.

Semi-nested PCR with Nested Universal Primer A followed constant-region reverse priming of full-length variable regions. Via MiXCR, TCRdb re-called the 5' RACE reads, giving one row per CDR3 protein. This table has 60,000 to 65,000 distinct CDR3 sequences, just under 30% appearing once. V was pared by 5 bases and J by 2 bases, with 3 bases of the junction left unmatched. The CDR3 extends over 14 amino acids. The J gene is TRBJ1-5, the V gene TRBV12-3 or TRBV12-4, with 7 bases aligning to TRBD1. The specimen sequenced was tumor-infiltrating naive CD4+ T cells sorted from the breast tumor. Subset defined: naive CD4+ T cells, CD4+CD45RA+CD25-. The source of this sequence is a female donor with breast cancer. The chain's CDR3 is CASSEGQGNQPQHF. DNA for the CDR3: TGTGCCAGCAGTGAAGGACAGGGCAATCAGCCCCAGCATTTT.